Following are 23 T cell receptor beta chains from one sample sequenced in a study of technical replicates of blood from a few donors. The method was immunoSEQ multiplex PCR; TCRdb's version includes in-frame clones alone and lacks a portion of them. The table lists approximately 70,000 clones, nearly 98% of them singletons. Sequencing was done on a sample of T cells isolated from PBMCs. Every receptor here comes from a human donor in good health.

The chain carries TRBV13 and TRBJ2-1, with D unresolved. CDR1 PRHDT and CDR2 FYEKMQ come from the germline V gene (reference sequence). The CDR3 loop spans 14 amino acids. V lost 5 bases to trimming and J lost 0 bases, with 8 bases between them. Here the CDR3 reads CASSHTFSYNEQFF. DNA of the CDR3: TGTGCCAGCAGCCACACCTTCTCCTACAATGAGCAGTTCTTC.

This chain uses TRBV5-4 with TRBJ2-4; TRBD1 is a possible D gene (5 bases). V was cut by 4 bases and J by 12 bases, with 11 bases left in between. The CDR3 loop spans 11 amino acids. Germline V lookup: CDR1 SGHNT, CDR2 YYREEE (reference sequence). The DNA for the CDR3 is TGTGCCAGCAGCCTAGATGACAGTCAGTACTTC. Amino acids: CASSLDDSQYF.

V gene TRBV28 combines with J gene TRBJ2-5; 9 bases are a match to TRBD2. Per the germline V gene, CDR1 is MDHEN and CDR2 is SYDVKM. The junction had 10 bases not matched to a gene; V was cut back by 3 bases and J by 5 bases. This CDR3 region has 16 residues. This chain's CDR3 is CASSFFGGRAEETQYF. The DNA of the CDR3 is TGTGCCAGCAGTTTCTTTGGCGGGAGGGCCGAGGAGACCCAGTACTTC.

J is TRBJ2-7 and V is TRBV10-1, with a tentative D call TRBD2 (5 bases). Germline CDR1 reads WNHNN; CDR2 reads SYGVQD (reference sequence). V was clipped by 4 bases and J by 3 bases, with 16 bases between them. This CDR3 contains 15 residues. In DNA, the CDR3 is TGCGCCAGCAGTGCGGCGGGCCTGTCCATCTACGAGCAGTACTTC. It codes for CASSAAGLSIYEQYF.

This clone appeared a single time. V and J are TRBV27 and TRBJ2-4; 7 positions match TRBD1. Per the germline V gene, CDR1 is MNHEY and CDR2 is SMNVEV (reference sequence). V was pared by 5 bases and J by 7 bases, with 11 bases of the junction left unmatched. This CDR3 comprises 15 residues. This CDR3 is CASSITQATGNIQYF. DNA of the CDR3: TGTGCCAGCAGTATAACGCAGGCGACAGGGAACATTCAGTACTTC.

The rearrangement links TRBV5-1 to TRBJ1-1; 7 positions match TRBD1. CDR3 length: 14 residues. Looked up from germline, CDR1 is SGHRS and CDR2 is YFSETQ. J lost 2 bases, V lost 4 bases, and 5 bases had no gene match. The CDR3 DNA follows: TGCGCCAGCAGCAAGGGACAGAGAAACACTGAAGCTTTCTTT. Protein: CASSKGQRNTEAFF.

With respect to this clone: Other DNA sequences in this specimen translate into the identical CDR3. The chain uses TRBV29-1 and TRBJ1-2; TRBD1 might be the D (6 bases). Trimming removed 4 bases from V and 3 bases from J, with 9 bases in between. Germline V gene sequence: CDR1 SQVTM, CDR2 ANQGSEA. This CDR3 is built from 12 residues. CDR3 sequence (DNA): TGCAGCGTTGTGGCAGGGGACTATGGCTACACCTTC. Residues: CSVVAGDYGYTF.

The chain is built from TRBV4-1 and TRBJ2-1, with TRBD1 identical over 12 bases. The V gene end was trimmed by 4 bases and the J gene end by 8 bases; junction bases not matched to a gene: 3. The CDR3 loop spans 14 amino acids. The germline CDR1 and CDR2 sequences are MGHRA and YSYEKL. The CDR3 nucleotides are TGCGCCAGCAGCCTGGGACAGGGGGCCGATGAGCAGTTCTTC. Protein product: CASSLGQGADEQFF.

Note on this clone: The sample carries other DNA sequences with the same CDR3. V is TRBV11-2 and J is TRBJ2-7, with no clear D. The germline CDR1 and CDR2 sequences are SGHAT and FQNNGV. The V end lost 1 base, the J end lost 4 bases, and 8 bases lay between the germline ends. The CDR3 contains 13 residues. The CDR3 sequence is CASSLGLTYEQYF. In DNA, the CDR3 is TGTGCCAGCAGCTTAGGACTCACATACGAGCAGTACTTC.

The chain joins TRBV9 to TRBJ1-4; 7 bases match TRBD1. The CDR3 sequence is 15 residues long. Germline trimming cut 6 bases from V and 5 bases from J; bases unmatched to any gene: 10. Per the germline V gene, CDR1 is SGDLS and CDR2 is YYNGEE. The DNA for the CDR3 is TGTGCCAGCACCAGGGGGGACAGCGGGAATGAAAAACTGTTTTTT. Protein: CASTRGDSGNEKLFF.

The V gene is TRBV7-2, the J gene TRBJ2-5; D remains unclear. Germline CDR1 and CDR2: SGHTA and FQGNSA. CDR3 length: 15 residues. Trimming took off 5 bases at V and 2 bases at J, with 15 bases between the two ends. The CDR3, as DNA: TGTGCCAGCAGCGACCCGACTTCACGACAAGAGACCCAGTACTTC. This codes for CASSDPTSRQETQYF. Based on the CDR3 plus reference TRBV7-2 and TRBJ2-5, the full variable domain is GAGVSQSPSNKVTEKGKDVELRCDPISGHTALYWYRQSLGQGLEFLIYFQGNSAPDKSGLPSDRFSAERTGGSVSTLTIQRTQQEDSAVYLCASSDPTSRQETQYFGPGTRLLVL.

This chain joins TRBV2 and TRBJ1-5; D is perhaps TRBD1 (5 bases). Germline V gene data show CDR1 as SNHLY and CDR2 as FYNNEI. Trimming pared 8 bases from V and 0 bases from J, leaving 11 bases between. The CDR3 consists of 14 residues. This CDR3 is CASGWGGSNQPQHF. In DNA form, the CDR3 reads TGTGCCAGCGGGTGGGGGGGTAGCAATCAGCCCCAGCATTTT.

This chain uses TRBV9 with TRBJ2-7; TRBD1 aligns across 7 bases. The length of the CDR3 is 16 residues. The junction had 10 bases not matched to a gene; V was cut back by 0 bases and J by 4 bases. Germline V gives CDR1 SGDLS, CDR2 YYNGEE. CDR3 DNA sequence: TGTGCCAGCAGCGTAGGAGTAGGGACAGATCGTTACGAGCAGTACTTC. Translating it yields CASSVGVGTDRYEQYF.

V and J are TRBV6-1 and TRBJ2-5, with D maybe TRBD1 (8 bases). CDR3 length equals 15 residues. The ends were cut back, 2 bases at V and 9 bases at J, with 19 bases in the middle. The germline V gene has CDR1 MNHNS and CDR2 SASEGT. This chain's CDR3 is CASSETRQGRESQYF. In nucleotides, the CDR3 is TGTGCCAGCAGTGAAACCCGACAGGGGAGGGAATCCCAGTACTTC.

The gene calls are TRBV5-1 and TRBJ2-3; the match to TRBD1 covers 9 bases. V lost 7 bases to trimming and J lost 2 bases; unmatched junction nucleotides: 5. Germline CDR1 and CDR2: SGHRS and YFSETQ. CDR3 length equals 14 residues. This chain's CDR3 is CASARDRVTDTQYF. Written as DNA, the CDR3 is TGCGCCAGCGCGCGGGACAGGGTCACAGATACGCAGTATTTT.

This clone was detected only once. The chain links TRBV6-4 to TRBJ2-5, with 8 nucleotides matching TRBD2. The CDR3 length is 15 residues. V lost 6 bases and J lost 2; bases outside the gene matches: 8. Germline V gene lookup returns CDR1 MRHNA and CDR2 SNTAGT. The CDR3 sequence is CASSPTTSGQETQYF. CDR3 bases: TGTGCCAGCAGCCCCACTACTAGCGGTCAAGAGACCCAGTACTTC.

V and J are TRBV5-5 and TRBJ1-2; 8 positions agree with TRBD1. Per germline, CDR1 SGHKS and CDR2 YYEKEE (reference sequence). V gave up 0 bases and J gave up 2 bases; unmatched junction bases: 3. CDR3 length: 15 residues. As DNA, the CDR3 is TGTGCCAGCAGCTTGGTCGGGACAGGCAACTATGGCTACACCTTC. The encoded protein is CASSLVGTGNYGYTF.

CDR3 nucleotides: TGCGCCAGCAACGACGCAGCCAGGGGGCACGAGCAGTACTTC. Translated: CASNDAARGHEQYF. V and J are TRBV4-1 and TRBJ2-7, with 8 bases that match TRBD1. Trimming at V came to 7 bases and at J to 5 bases, leaving 10 bases not matched to a gene. CDR1 is MGHRA, CDR2 YSYEKL, per germline. The CDR3 consists of 14 residues.

V gene TRBV6-1 combines with J gene TRBJ2-1, with 11 bases aligning to TRBD2. Trimming removed 4 bases from V and 8 bases from J; junction bases left unmatched: 10. Germline CDR1 is MNHNS and CDR2 is SASEGT. There are 16 residues in the CDR3. The CDR3 here is CASSGGSLAGGDEQFF. The CDR3 nucleotides read TGTGCCAGCAGTGGGGGGTCCCTAGCGGGGGGAGATGAGCAGTTCTTC.

This chain joins TRBV5-1 and TRBJ1-1; a possible D gene is TRBD1 (5 bases). The V gene lost 4 bases and the J gene lost 11 bases, with 18 bases spanning the gap. The CDR3 sequence is 13 residues long. The germline gives CDR1 SGHRS, CDR2 YFSETQ. The CDR3 reads CASSPPVEGVAFF. CDR3 bases: TGCGCCAGCAGCCCCCCTGTTGAAGGGGTTGCTTTCTTT.

This chain uses TRBV5-1 with TRBJ2-3; TRBD2 might be the D (6 bases). V was pared by 4 bases and J by 4 bases, with 13 bases between. The CDR3 runs 14 residues. Germline values: CDR1 SGHRS, CDR2 YFSETQ. The CDR3 is CASSPGAMADTQYF. The DNA for the CDR3 is TGCGCCAGCAGCCCGGGAGCGATGGCAGATACGCAGTATTTT.

The V gene is TRBV5-1, the J gene TRBJ1-1, with TRBD1 as a possible D gene (6 bases). V lost 4 bases, J lost 2 bases, and 9 bases lay in between. Germline V gene lookup returns CDR1 SGHRS and CDR2 YFSETQ. The CDR3 covers 13 residues. The CDR3 loop reads CASSAQGNTEAFF. CDR3 bases: TGCGCCAGCAGCGCACAGGGTAACACTGAAGCTTTCTTT. Based on the CDR3 plus reference TRBV5-1 and TRBJ1-1, the full variable domain is KAGVTQTPRYLIKTRGQQVTLSCSPISGHRSVSWYQQTPGQGLQFLFEYFSETQRNKGNFPGRFSGRQFSNSRSEMNVSTLELGDSALYLCASSAQGNTEAFFGQGTRLTVV.

V gene TRBV5-6 combines with J gene TRBJ1-3; TRBD1 might be the D (5 bases). Trimming removed 1 base from V and 1 base from J, with 6 bases in between. Germline lookup yields CDR1 SGHDT and CDR2 YYEEEE. The CDR3 has 14 residues. The CDR3 nucleotides are TGTGCCAGCAGCTTGAAGGGGTCTGGAAACACCATATATTTT. This codes for CASSLKGSGNTIYF.